The T cell receptor beta chain under discussion was sequenced for a study of CD8 T cells in Susac syndrome. Negative isolation yielded CD8+ and CD4+ T cells; FACS enriched TEMRA cells. The CDR3 extends over 16 amino acids. V was shortened by 6 bases and J by 2 bases, with 20 bases between the two germline ends. Germline loops: CDR1 MDHEN, CDR2 SYDVKM. In its sample, this clonotype was seen once. It was with random hexamers that 0.5 to 1 ug RNA was reverse transcribed. TCRdb reprocessed the immunoSEQ multiplex PCR reads via MiXCR and lists one record per CDR3 protein. The repertoire includes approximately 300,000 distinct CDR3 sequences, approximately 85% of them detected once, and roughly 0.21% sits in the top ten.

The chain uses TRBV28 and TRBJ2-7; D is undetermined. This clonotype was sampled from a human donor with multiple sclerosis. Sequencing was carried out using CD8+ T cells from PBMCs. The CDR3 nucleotides read TGTGCCAGCAGGCCTCCGTCAGGCGGAGCCACCTACGAGCAGTACTTC. Its translation: CASRPPSGGATYEQYF.